These 16 T cell receptor beta chains originate from one sample sequenced in a study of control samples from healthy donors and cancer patients. The data were produced by immunoSEQ multiplex PCR, yet TCRdb's version contains in-frame clones alone and is incomplete. The sample lists about 160,000 clones; roughly 90% were seen once. Sequenced material: blood. Every receptor here comes from a man aged 30 to 39 in good health.

The rearrangement links TRBV7-3 to TRBJ1-1; 7 bases are shared with TRBD1. Germline CDR1 and CDR2: SGHTA and FQGTGA. The V gene end was trimmed by 4 bases and the J gene end by 8 bases; junction bases not matched to a gene: 4. The CDR3 is 12 amino acids. As DNA, the CDR3 is TGTGCCAGCAGCTACGGACAGGAAGAAGCTTTCTTT. Protein product: CASSYGQEEAFF.

The chain joins TRBV2 to TRBJ1-6, with D maybe TRBD1 (5 bases). Germline lookup yields CDR1 SNHLY and CDR2 FYNNEI. Trimming took 8 bases from V and 8 from J, leaving 19 bases between them. CDR3 size: 15 residues. This chain's CDR3 is CASAKEGTGDSPLHF. The CDR3 DNA is TGTGCCAGCGCTAAGGAGGGGACGGGGGATTCACCCCTCCACTTT. Combining the CDR3 with reference TRBV2 and TRBJ1-6 gives the whole variable domain EPEVTQTPSHQVTQMGQEVILRCVPISNHLYFYWYRQILGQKVEFLVSFYNNEISEKSEIFDDQFSVERPDGSNFTLKIRSTKLEDSAMYFCASAKEGTGDSPLHFGNGTRLTVT.

The V and J genes are TRBV7-2 and TRBJ2-1; 9 positions match TRBD2. The CDR3 covers 19 residues. Unmatched junction bases numbered 13, after V lost 4 bases and J lost 0 bases. Germline CDR1 is SGHTA and CDR2 is FQGNSA. The CDR3 sequence is CASSSGVAGATYSYNEQFF. For the CDR3, the DNA is TGTGCCAGCAGCTCTGGGGTAGCGGGAGCCACCTACTCCTACAATGAGCAGTTCTTC.

This clone was counted a single time. This chain links TRBV2 with TRBJ2-1; D uncertain. Germline assignment: CDR1 SNHLY and CDR2 FYNNEI. The V end lost 6 bases, the J end lost 6 bases, and 21 bases lay between the germline ends. The CDR3 loop spans 16 amino acids. The CDR3 loop reads CASRIPSLRSLNEQFF. The CDR3 DNA sequence: TGTGCCAGCAGGATTCCTAGTCTTCGGAGTCTCAATGAGCAGTTCTTC.

V gene TRBV7-9 combines with J gene TRBJ2-3; 7 bases agree with TRBD2. The V segment lost 3 bases and the J segment 2 bases; nucleotides outside the gene matches: 11. This CDR3 spans 17 amino acids. CDR1 and CDR2 from the germline V gene are SEHNR and FQNEAQ (reference sequence). The CDR3 reads CASSFVRGSGFTDTQYF. The CDR3 nucleotides read TGTGCCAGCAGCTTCGTTCGTGGTAGCGGGTTCACAGATACGCAGTATTTT.

This chain's CDR3 is CASSAVSGSYNEQFF. The CDR3, as DNA: TGTGCCAGCAGCGCCGTCAGCGGGTCCTACAATGAGCAGTTCTTC. The chain joins TRBV9 to TRBJ2-1; possibly TRBD2 for D (6 bases). This CDR3 has 15 amino acids. V lost 3 bases and J 1 base, leaving 11 bases between the germline ends. CDR1 and CDR2 (germline): SGDLS, YYNGEE.

V gene TRBV4-2 combines with J gene TRBJ1-1, with 8 bases aligning to TRBD1. Germline V CDR1 and CDR2: LGHNA, YNFKEQ. The CDR3 has 17 amino acids. With V trimmed by 1 base and J by 5 bases, 12 bases remained unmatched. The CDR3 coding sequence is TGTGCCAGCAGCCAAGTGGCATCACTACAGGGGGATACTGAAGCTTTCTTT. This translates into CASSQVASLQGDTEAFF.

The chain uses TRBV4-1 and TRBJ2-1; 14 nucleotides align to TRBD2. In germline, CDR1 is MGHRA, CDR2 YSYEKL. With 6 bases clipped from V and 6 bases from J, the junction kept 13 bases outside the gene matches. This CDR3 contains 18 residues. This CDR3 is CASSGLAGGLRVFNEQFF. The CDR3 DNA reads as TGCGCCAGCAGTGGACTAGCGGGGGGCCTCCGGGTTTTCAATGAGCAGTTCTTC.

With respect to this clone: Other DNA sequences of this sample code for an identical CDR3. This chain links TRBV5-1 with TRBJ1-1; a possible D gene is TRBD1 (5 bases). The V end was cut by 1 base, the J end by 6 bases, with 7 bases between. Germline V gives CDR1 SGHRS, CDR2 YFSETQ. The CDR3 sequence is 12 residues long. CDR3 residues: CASSLTGAEAFF. CDR3 in DNA: TGCGCCAGCAGCTTGACAGGTGCTGAAGCTTTCTTT.

CDR3 in amino acids: CASSSGQGYEQYF. The CDR3 nucleotides are TGTGCCAGCAGTTCGGGACAGGGGTACGAGCAGTACTTC. This chain uses TRBV27 with TRBJ2-7; 10 nucleotides match TRBD1. The germline CDR1 and CDR2 sequences are MNHEY and SMNVEV (reference sequence). Trimming cost V 4 bases and J 4 bases; bases outside gene matches: 1. The CDR3 is 13 amino acids.

This clone was observed once. The genes are TRBV9 and TRBJ2-5; D assignment may be TRBD1 or TRBD2 (5 bases each). The V gene's germline CDR1 is SGDLS and CDR2 YYNGEE. Trimming took 4 bases from V and 4 from J, leaving 17 bases between them. This CDR3 is 15 amino acids long. Written as DNA, the CDR3 is TGTGCCAGCAGCTTTACCGGGACCGCCGGAGAGACCCAGTACTTC. The encoded protein is CASSFTGTAGETQYF.

The rearrangement joins TRBV7-2 to TRBJ2-5; TRBD1 aligns across 8 bases. There are 15 residues in the CDR3. Per the germline V gene, CDR1 is SGHTA and CDR2 is FQGNSA. V lost 1 base to trimming and J lost 4 bases; unmatched junction nucleotides: 5. DNA for the CDR3: TGTGCCAGCAGCTTAGACCCCAGGGGGCCAGAGACCCAGTACTTC. Translated, it gives CASSLDPRGPETQYF.

The genes are TRBV6-5 and TRBJ2-6; no clear D gene. The CDR3 extends over 14 amino acids. Trimming removed 5 bases at V and 4 bases at J, with 9 bases between. Germline CDR1 reads MNHEY; CDR2 reads SVGAGI. In DNA, the CDR3 is TGTGCCAGCAGTCCCCCCGGGGGGGCCAACGTCCTGACTTTC. Its translation: CASSPPGGANVLTF.

The rearrangement joins TRBV24-1 to TRBJ2-2, with 7 bases matching TRBD1. Germline V gene lookup returns CDR1 KGHDR and CDR2 SFDVKD. The V gene end was trimmed by 4 bases and the J gene end by 4 bases; junction bases not matched to a gene: 8. The CDR3 runs to 16 residues. CDR3 in DNA: TGTGCCACCAGTGACTCGGGCCACAGGGGCACCGGGGAGCTGTTTTTT. Translation: CATSDSGHRGTGELFF.

V usage is TRBV19 and J usage is TRBJ2-3, with D possibly matching TRBD1 (5 bases). The CDR3 extends over 13 amino acids. Deletions cut 10 bases from V and 2 bases from J, with 13 bases between. Germline CDR1 reads LNHDA; CDR2 reads SQIVND (reference sequence). CDR3 amino acids: CATGPGFTDTQYF. The DNA of the CDR3 is TGTGCCACCGGCCCAGGGTTCACAGATACGCAGTATTTT.

This clone has only one observation. This chain connects TRBV24-1 to TRBJ2-1; no definite D call. Per germline, CDR1 KGHDR and CDR2 SFDVKD. The CDR3 is 12 residues long. V was pared by 0 bases and J by 10 bases, with 6 bases between. The CDR3 sequence: CATSDLNEEQFF. The CDR3 DNA is TGTGCCACCAGTGATTTGAATGAAGAGCAGTTCTTC.